Presented here are 20 T cell receptor beta chains from one specimen sequenced in a study of control samples from healthy donors and cancer patients. Measured with immunoSEQ multiplex PCR; TCRdb has only the in-frame clones, and not every one. The data show some 120,000 clones, 90% seen once. Sequences were obtained from blood. All receptors derive from a man between 18 and 29 years old in good health.

J is TRBJ2-3 and V is TRBV28, with D possibly being TRBD1 (6 bases). This CDR3 is built from 14 residues. CDR1 is MDHEN, CDR2 SYDVKM, per germline. V dropped 6 bases and J dropped 0 bases, with 10 bases sitting between them. Here the CDR3 DNA reads TGTGCCAGCAGCATGGGGGCAAGCACAGATACGCAGTATTTT. This translates into CASSMGASTDTQYF.

There are a few counts of this clone. J is TRBJ2-1 and V is TRBV18, with TRBD2 identical over 15 bases. The ends lost 2 bases at V and 16 bases at J; junction bases unmatched: 21. The length of the CDR3 is 19 residues. Germline V lookup: CDR1 KGHSH, CDR2 LQKENI. CDR3 loop: CASSPSTGTSGGWCKGNFF. Here the CDR3 DNA reads TGTGCCAGCTCACCAAGTACCGGGACTAGCGGGGGGTGGTGTAAGGGAAATTTCTTC.

V and J are TRBV28 and TRBJ1-5, with TRBD1 identical over 11 bases. In germline, CDR1 is MDHEN, CDR2 SYDVKM. CDR3 length: 18 residues. V was pared by 7 bases and J by 4 bases, with 15 bases of the junction left unmatched. The CDR3 sequence: CASTSDRGLGSYNQPQHF. The CDR3 DNA is TGTGCCAGCACCTCGGACAGGGGGCTAGGATCTTATAATCAGCCCCAGCATTTT.

The chain recombines TRBV5-1 with TRBJ1-1, with D unresolved. V gave up 4 bases and J gave up 4 bases, with 11 bases separating them. This CDR3 contains 13 residues. CDR1 SGHRS and CDR2 YFSETQ come from the germline V gene. In DNA form, the CDR3 reads TGCGCCAGCAGCACTAGTCCAGCCACTGAAGCTTTCTTT. It is translated as CASSTSPATEAFF.

Here the CDR3 reads CASSYTALTEAFF. The CDR3 coding sequence is TGTGCCAGCAGCTACACCGCTCTAACTGAAGCTTTCTTT. The gene calls are TRBV11-3 and TRBJ1-1; no clear D gene. CDR1 is SGHNT, CDR2 YENEEA, per germline. The CDR3 totals 13 residues. Trimming took 4 bases from V and 5 from J, leaving 11 bases between them. Complete variable domain (other parts from reference TRBV11-3 and TRBJ1-1): EAGVVQSPRYKIIEKKQPVAFWCNPISGHNTLYWYLQNLGQGPELLIRYENEEAVDDSQLPKDRFSAERLKGVDSTLKIQPAELGDSAVYLCASSYTALTEAFFGQGTRLTVV.

V and J are TRBV6-1 and TRBJ2-2; D might be TRBD2 (7 bases). Germline assignment: CDR1 MNHNS and CDR2 SASEGT. This CDR3 region has 14 residues. Trimming stripped 2 bases from V and 6 bases from J, with 10 bases between. The CDR3 here is CASSENGGPGELFF. The CDR3 coding sequence is TGTGCCAGCAGTGAAAACGGGGGGCCCGGGGAGCTGTTTTTT.

Here the CDR3 reads CASSQVRSSWETQYF. The CDR3 nucleotides read TGTGCCAGCAGCCAAGTTAGGAGTTCCTGGGAGACCCAGTACTTC. This chain connects TRBV3-1 (or the pseudogene TRBV3-2) to TRBJ2-5; no reliable D call. Trimming pared 1 base from V and 5 bases from J, leaving 14 bases between. The germline V gene has CDR1 LGHDT and CDR2 YNNKEL (reference sequence). CDR3 length: 15 residues.

The chain is built from TRBV4-1 and TRBJ1-5; D is ambiguous. Germline CDR1 MGHRA, CDR2 YSYEKL. The CDR3 sequence is 14 residues long. V dropped 1 base and J dropped 4 bases, with 8 bases sitting between them. The CDR3 reads CASSQVGENQPQHF. In DNA form, the CDR3 reads TGCGCCAGCAGCCAAGTTGGGGAGAATCAGCCCCAGCATTTT.

The chain combines TRBV4-1 with TRBJ2-7; TRBD2 is a possible D gene (5 bases). The CDR3 loop spans 14 amino acids. The V gene lost 4 bases and the J gene lost 4 bases, with 14 bases spanning the gap. Germline V gene data show CDR1 as MGHRA and CDR2 as YSYEKL. The CDR3 sequence: CASSLVATTYEQYF. The DNA for the CDR3 is TGCGCCAGCAGCCTGGTCGCGACTACGTACGAGCAGTACTTC.

V is TRBV5-1 and J is TRBJ2-6; a possible D gene is TRBD1 (5 bases). This CDR3 has 17 amino acids. The germline gives CDR1 SGHRS, CDR2 YFSETQ. V was cut by 0 bases and J by 0 bases, with 10 bases left in between. CDR3 DNA sequence: TGCGCCAGCAGCTTGGAGGCAGGGCGCTCTGGGGCCAACGTCCTGACTTTC. Protein sequence: CASSLEAGRSGANVLTF.

The rearrangement joins TRBV7-9 to TRBJ2-1; D remains ambiguous. The V end lost 4 bases, the J end lost 10 bases, and 14 bases lay between the germline ends. Germline V gene lookup returns CDR1 SEHNR and CDR2 FQNEAQ (reference sequence). The CDR3 covers 13 residues. CDR3 sequence: CASSSSLVFEQFF. In DNA, the CDR3 is TGTGCCAGCAGCTCTTCTCTAGTTTTCGAGCAGTTCTTC.

The chain has TRBV9 and TRBJ2-4; 11 positions agree with TRBD2. This CDR3 has 16 amino acids. The trim removed 7 bases at V and 7 bases at J, leaving 13 bases unmatched. Germline V gene sequence: CDR1 SGDLS, CDR2 YYNGEE. CDR3 amino acids: CASPQLSSGRGNIQYF. CDR3 in DNA: TGTGCCAGCCCTCAACTAAGTAGCGGGAGGGGGAACATTCAGTACTTC.

This clone was seen a single time. This sequence joins TRBV9 and TRBJ2-2; D gene unclear. Germline V CDR1 and CDR2: SGDLS, YYNGEE. There are 15 residues in the CDR3. The V end lost 3 bases, the J end lost 0 bases, and 9 bases lay between the germline ends. Here the CDR3 DNA reads TGTGCCAGCAGCGCCCAGGTGTCGAACACCGGGGAGCTGTTTTTT. Amino acid sequence: CASSAQVSNTGELFF.

This clone was observed a single time. The chain joins TRBV5-8 to TRBJ1-5; D is uncertain. In germline, CDR1 is SGHTS, CDR2 YDEGEE. Trimming shortened V by 0 bases and J by 7 bases, and 14 bases separated the two germline ends. The CDR3 is made up of 15 amino acids. CDR3 sequence: CASSLGAPTGQPQHF. CDR3 in DNA: TGTGCCAGCAGCTTGGGGGCTCCAACGGGACAGCCCCAGCATTTT.

This clone was counted between two and nine times. Written as DNA, the CDR3 is TGTGCCAGTAGTACGGGCCTGGGCGGGGGGAACACCGGGGAGCTGTTTTTT. Residues: CASSTGLGGGNTGELFF. The gene calls are TRBV19 and TRBJ2-2, with 7 bases that match TRBD2. V shed 4 bases and J 1 base; nucleotides not matched to a gene: 9. CDR1 LNHDA and CDR2 SQIVND come from the germline V gene (reference sequence). The CDR3 contains 17 residues.

In its sample, this clone was seen once. This rearrangement joins TRBV21-1 to TRBJ1-5. TRBV21-1 is a pseudogene locus. The CDR3 has 14 amino acids. The CDR3 here is CASSLTGRYQPQHF. The CDR3 coding sequence is TGTGCCAGCAGCTTGACGGGGAGGTATCAGCCCCAGCATTTT.

This clone was observed at least ten times. The chain combines TRBV2 with TRBJ1-5; TRBD1 might be the D (6 bases). Germline-derived CDR1 and CDR2 are SNHLY and FYNNEI. This CDR3 has 14 amino acids. Trimming left V 6 bases short and J 4 bases short, with 13 bases between. The CDR3 bases are TGTGCCAGCAGGGGAAGACAGGCTAATCAGCCCCAGCATTTT. This sequence encodes CASRGRQANQPQHF.

The gene calls are TRBV5-1 and TRBJ2-7; 9 positions match TRBD1. This CDR3 region has 16 residues. Germline CDR1 reads SGHRS; CDR2 reads YFSETQ. V dropped 2 bases and J dropped 6; count of bases not matched to a gene: 12. The CDR3 loop reads CASSLSTGTGFGEQYF. CDR3 sequence (DNA): TGCGCCAGCAGCTTAAGTACGGGGACAGGGTTTGGCGAGCAGTACTTC.

A remark on this clone: The junction shows a germline mismatch at one end, possibly a read error. The CDR3 sequence is CASSIGDRGGSETQYF. In DNA, the CDR3 is TGTGCCAGTAGCATAGGGGACAGGGGAGGTTCAGAGACCCAGTACTTC. The V and J genes are TRBV19 and TRBJ2-5, with 10 bases lining up with TRBD1. Per the germline V gene, CDR1 is LNHDA and CDR2 is SQIVND (reference sequence). The CDR3 totals 16 residues.

The CDR3 protein is CASSQVFFGTSGRTDTQYF. In DNA form, the CDR3 reads TGTGCCAGCAGCCAAGTGTTCTTCGGGACTAGCGGGCGCACAGATACGCAGTATTTT. This chain joins TRBV4-2 and TRBJ2-3, with TRBD2 matching over 12 bases. V shed 1 base, J shed 1 base, and the junction held 9 bases outside the gene matches. Germline values: CDR1 LGHNA, CDR2 YNFKEQ. The CDR3 consists of 19 residues.